The 7 T cell receptor beta chains below come from one sample, sequenced in a study of T cells after yellow fever vaccination. TCRdb independently ran MiXCR on the 5' RACE reads; one entry per CDR3 protein. The sample lists some 390,000 distinct CDR3 sequences; around a sixth were seen once. The material sequenced was PBMCs, taken before the yellow fever booster vaccination. The receptor set was obtained from a man younger than 35 who received the YFV17D yellow fever vaccine.

This clonotype occurred many times. The V and J genes are TRBV29-1 and TRBJ2-1; TRBD2 matches at 12 bases. The CDR3 loop spans 15 amino acids. Germline-derived CDR1 and CDR2 are SQVTM and ANQGSEA. With V trimmed by 6 bases and J by 4 bases, 7 bases remained unmatched. Written as DNA, the CDR3 is TGCAGCGTCCGACCTACTAGCGGGGGGTACAATGAGCAGTTCTTC. It encodes CSVRPTSGGYNEQFF.

This clonotype appeared a few times. In DNA, the CDR3 is TGCGCCAGCAGCCCGCTGGGACAGGGGGCAAAAGAGGCCCTGTTTTTT. Translation gives CASSPLGQGAKEALFF. This rearrangement joins TRBV4-3 to TRBJ1-4; TRBD1 matches at 12 bases. CDR3 length: 16 residues. Germline trimming cut 4 bases from V and 14 bases from J; bases unmatched to any gene: 14. Germline CDR1 reads LGHNA; CDR2 reads YSLEER.

The genes are TRBV18 and TRBJ1-2; TRBD1 matches at 7 bases. CDR1 and CDR2 from the germline V gene are KGHSH and LQKENI. The trim removed 2 bases at V and 2 bases at J, leaving 8 bases unmatched. This CDR3 contains 16 residues. The CDR3 loop reads CASSPKITGDNYGYTF. The CDR3 coding sequence is TGTGCCAGCTCACCAAAAATCACAGGGGACAACTATGGCTACACCTTC.

The rearrangement joins TRBV28 to TRBJ2-1, with 8 bases that match TRBD2. Unmatched junction bases numbered 6, after V lost 2 bases and J lost 9 bases. The CDR3 has 14 residues. The V gene's germline CDR1 is MDHEN and CDR2 SYDVKM. The CDR3, as DNA: TGTGCCAGCAGTTTAACCGGGACTAGAAGTGAGCAGTTCTTC. Protein: CASSLTGTRSEQFF.

The V and J genes are TRBV20-1 and TRBJ2-1, with a tentative D call TRBD2 (6 bases). V dropped 2 bases and J dropped 4 bases, with 15 bases sitting between them. CDR3 size: 15 residues. Germline V gene data show CDR1 as DFQATT and CDR2 as SNEGSKA (reference sequence). CDR3 protein: CSARNSGGEYNEQFF. The CDR3 DNA reads as TGCAGTGCTAGAAATAGCGGAGGGGAGTACAATGAGCAGTTCTTC.

V and J are TRBV20-1 and TRBJ1-5, with TRBD1 matching 8 bases. Germline loops: CDR1 DFQATT, CDR2 SNEGSKA (reference sequence). The V and J ends lost 7 bases and 4 bases, in that order; junction bases with no gene match: 9. The CDR3 loop spans 14 amino acids. The DNA of the CDR3 is TGCAGTGGGATTCAGGGGGCGAGGAATCAGCCCCAGCATTTT. Residues: CSGIQGARNQPQHF.

The gene calls are TRBV9 and TRBJ2-1; D unclear. V gave up 3 bases and J gave up 12 bases, with 13 bases separating them. The CDR3 loop spans 12 amino acids. Germline values: CDR1 SGDLS, CDR2 YYNGEE. The CDR3: CASSAAGSGQFF. CDR3 sequence (DNA): TGTGCCAGCAGCGCGGCTGGGTCAGGGCAGTTCTTC.